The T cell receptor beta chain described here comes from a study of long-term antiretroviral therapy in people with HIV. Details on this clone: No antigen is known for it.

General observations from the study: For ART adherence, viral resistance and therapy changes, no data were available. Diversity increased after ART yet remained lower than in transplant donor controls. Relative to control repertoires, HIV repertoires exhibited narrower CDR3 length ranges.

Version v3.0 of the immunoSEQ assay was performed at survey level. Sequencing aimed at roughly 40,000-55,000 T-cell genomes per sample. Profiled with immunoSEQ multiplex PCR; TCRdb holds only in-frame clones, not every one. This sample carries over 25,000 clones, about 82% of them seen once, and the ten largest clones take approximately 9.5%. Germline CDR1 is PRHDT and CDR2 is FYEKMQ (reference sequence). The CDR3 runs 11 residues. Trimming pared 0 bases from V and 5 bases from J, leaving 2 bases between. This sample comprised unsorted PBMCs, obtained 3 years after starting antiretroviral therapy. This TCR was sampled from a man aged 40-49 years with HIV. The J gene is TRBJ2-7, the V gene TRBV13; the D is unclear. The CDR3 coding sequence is TGTGCCAGCAGCTTAGGCCACGAGCAGTACTTC. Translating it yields CASSLGHEQYF.